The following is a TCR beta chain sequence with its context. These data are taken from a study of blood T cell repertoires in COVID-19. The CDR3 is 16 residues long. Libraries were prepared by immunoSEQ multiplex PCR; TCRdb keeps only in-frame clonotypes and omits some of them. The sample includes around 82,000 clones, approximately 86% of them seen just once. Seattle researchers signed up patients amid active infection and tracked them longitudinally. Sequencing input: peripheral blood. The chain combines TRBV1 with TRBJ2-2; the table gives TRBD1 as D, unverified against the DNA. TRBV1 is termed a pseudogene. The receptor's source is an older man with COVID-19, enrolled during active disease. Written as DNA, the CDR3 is TGCACCAGCAGCCAAGAAACCAGGTCGAACACCGGGGAGCTGTTTTTT. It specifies CTSSQETRSNTGELFF.